This TCR beta chain was observed in a study of pediatric ulcerative colitis. Clones were sequenced by immunoSEQ multiplex PCR, and TCRdb holds only the in-frame ones, with some missing. The data show 15,000 to 20,000 clones, with nearly 80% seen just once and roughly 8% held by the top ten. Germline V CDR1 and CDR2: SGHTA, FQGTGA. Trimming shortened V by 2 bases and J by 2 bases, and 8 bases separated the two germline ends. This CDR3 region has 14 residues. The rectum was sampled with one to two pinch biopsies at colonoscopy. The gene calls are TRBV7-3 and TRBJ2-3; D is unclear. The sequenced material came from gut tissue. The clonotype comes from a boy between 10 and 17 years old who was a control in a study of pediatric ulcerative colitis. Here the CDR3 reads CASSLSGPTDTQYF. CDR3 bases: TGTGCCAGCAGCTTATCGGGTCCCACAGATACGCAGTATTTT.